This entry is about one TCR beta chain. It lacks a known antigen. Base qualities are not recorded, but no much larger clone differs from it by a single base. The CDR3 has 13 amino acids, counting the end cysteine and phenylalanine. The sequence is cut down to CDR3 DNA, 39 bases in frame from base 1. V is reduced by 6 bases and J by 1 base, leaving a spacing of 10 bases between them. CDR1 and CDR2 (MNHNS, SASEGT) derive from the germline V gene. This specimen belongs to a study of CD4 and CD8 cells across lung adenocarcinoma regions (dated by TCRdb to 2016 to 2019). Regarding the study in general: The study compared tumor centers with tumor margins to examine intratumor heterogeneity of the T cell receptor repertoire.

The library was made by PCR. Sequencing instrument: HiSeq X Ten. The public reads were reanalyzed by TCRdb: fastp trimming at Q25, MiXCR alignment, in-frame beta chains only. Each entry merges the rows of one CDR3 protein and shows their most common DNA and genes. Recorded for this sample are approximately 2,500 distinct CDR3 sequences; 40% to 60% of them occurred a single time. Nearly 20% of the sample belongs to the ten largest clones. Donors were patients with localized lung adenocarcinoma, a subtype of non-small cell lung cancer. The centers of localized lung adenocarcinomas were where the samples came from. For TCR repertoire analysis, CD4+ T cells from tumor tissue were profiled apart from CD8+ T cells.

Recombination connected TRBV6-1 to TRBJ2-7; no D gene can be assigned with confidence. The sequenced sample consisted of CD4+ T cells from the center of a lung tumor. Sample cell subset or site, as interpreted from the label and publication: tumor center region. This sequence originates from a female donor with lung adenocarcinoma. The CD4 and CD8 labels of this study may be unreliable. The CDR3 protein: CASRDQPSYEQYF. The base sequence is TGTGCCAGCAGGGATCAGCCGTCCTACGAGCAGTACTTC.